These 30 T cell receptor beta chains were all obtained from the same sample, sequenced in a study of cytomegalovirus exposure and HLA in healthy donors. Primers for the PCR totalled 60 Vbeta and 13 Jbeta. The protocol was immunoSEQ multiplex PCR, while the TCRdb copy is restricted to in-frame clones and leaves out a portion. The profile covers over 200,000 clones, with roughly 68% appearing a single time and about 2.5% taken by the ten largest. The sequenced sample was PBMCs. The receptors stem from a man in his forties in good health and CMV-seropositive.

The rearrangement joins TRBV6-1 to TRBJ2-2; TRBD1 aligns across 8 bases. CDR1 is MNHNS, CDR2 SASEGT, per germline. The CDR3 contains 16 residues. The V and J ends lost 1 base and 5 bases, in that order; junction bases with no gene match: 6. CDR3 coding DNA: TGTGCCAGCAGTGAAGGACAGGGGCGCAGGACCGGGGAGCTGTTTTTT. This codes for CASSEGQGRRTGELFF.

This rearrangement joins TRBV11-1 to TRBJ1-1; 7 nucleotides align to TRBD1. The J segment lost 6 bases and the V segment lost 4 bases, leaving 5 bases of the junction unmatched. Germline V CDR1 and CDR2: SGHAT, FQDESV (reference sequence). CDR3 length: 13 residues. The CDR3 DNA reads TGTGCCAGCAGCTACTGGACAGGCCCTGAAGCTTTCTTT. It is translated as CASSYWTGPEAFF. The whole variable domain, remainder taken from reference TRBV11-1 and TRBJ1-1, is EAEVAQSPRYKITEKSQAVAFWCDPISGHATLYWYRQILGQGPELLVQFQDESVVDDSQLPKDRFSAERLKGVDSTLKIQPAELGDSAMYLCASSYWTGPEAFFGQGTRLTVV.

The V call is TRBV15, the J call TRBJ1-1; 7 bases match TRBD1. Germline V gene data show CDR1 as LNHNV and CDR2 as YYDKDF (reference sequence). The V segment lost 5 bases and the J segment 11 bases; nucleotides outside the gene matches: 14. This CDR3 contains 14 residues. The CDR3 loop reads CATSGRQGIAWAFF. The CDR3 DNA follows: TGTGCCACCAGCGGGAGACAGGGAATTGCGTGGGCTTTCTTT.

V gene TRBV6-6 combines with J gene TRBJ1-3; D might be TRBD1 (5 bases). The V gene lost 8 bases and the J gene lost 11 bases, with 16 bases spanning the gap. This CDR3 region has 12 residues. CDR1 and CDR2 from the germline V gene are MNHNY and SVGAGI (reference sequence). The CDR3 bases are TGTGCCAGCGGGGCAGAGGTGGGCCCCATATATTTT. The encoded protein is CASGAEVGPIYF.

CDR3 amino acids: CASSDDRGRTQPQHF. CDR3 DNA sequence: TGTGCCAGCAGTGACGACAGGGGGAGGACTCAGCCCCAGCATTTT. V and J are TRBV6-1 and TRBJ1-5; 9 nucleotides align to TRBD1. The germline V gene encodes CDR1 MNHNS and CDR2 SASEGT. The V and J ends lost 3 bases and 6 bases, in that order; junction bases with no gene match: 6. The CDR3 loop spans 15 amino acids.

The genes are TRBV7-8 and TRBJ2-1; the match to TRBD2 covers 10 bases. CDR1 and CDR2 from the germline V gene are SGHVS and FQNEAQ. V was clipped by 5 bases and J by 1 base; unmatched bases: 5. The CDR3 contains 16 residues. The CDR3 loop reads CASSNPSGGSYNEQFF. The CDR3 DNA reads TGTGCCAGCAGCAACCCTAGCGGGGGTTCCTACAATGAGCAGTTCTTC.

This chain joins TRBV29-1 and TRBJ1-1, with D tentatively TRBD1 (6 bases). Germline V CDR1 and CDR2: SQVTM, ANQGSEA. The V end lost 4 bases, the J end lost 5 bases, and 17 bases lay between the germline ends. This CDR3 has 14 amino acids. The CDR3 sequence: CSVAVAGAGTEAFF. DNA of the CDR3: TGCAGCGTTGCCGTTGCAGGGGCTGGGACTGAAGCTTTCTTT.

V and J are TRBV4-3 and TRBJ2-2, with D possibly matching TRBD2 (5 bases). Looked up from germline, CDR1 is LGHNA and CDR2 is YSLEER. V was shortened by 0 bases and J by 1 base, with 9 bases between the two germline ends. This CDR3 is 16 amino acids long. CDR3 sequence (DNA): TGCGCCAGCAGCCAAGATTACGGGAAGAACACCGGGGAGCTGTTTTTT. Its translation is CASSQDYGKNTGELFF.

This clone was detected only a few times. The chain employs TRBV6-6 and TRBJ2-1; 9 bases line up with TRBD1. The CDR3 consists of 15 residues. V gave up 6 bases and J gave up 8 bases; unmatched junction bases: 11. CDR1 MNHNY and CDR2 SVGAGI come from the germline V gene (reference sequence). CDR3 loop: CASRGWTGEKDEQFF. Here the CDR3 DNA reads TGTGCCAGCAGGGGATGGACAGGGGAGAAGGATGAGCAGTTCTTC.

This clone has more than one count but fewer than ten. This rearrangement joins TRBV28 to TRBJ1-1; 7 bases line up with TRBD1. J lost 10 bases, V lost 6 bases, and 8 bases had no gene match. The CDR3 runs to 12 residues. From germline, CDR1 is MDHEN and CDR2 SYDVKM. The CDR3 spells CASRPTGAGAFF. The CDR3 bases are TGTGCCAGCAGGCCTACAGGGGCGGGAGCTTTCTTT.

Here the CDR3 reads CASSFSRGTEAFF. As DNA, the CDR3 is TGTGCCAGCAGCTTCTCTCGCGGCACTGAAGCTTTCTTT. This sequence joins TRBV5-4 and TRBJ1-1; no clear D gene. V was cut by 2 bases and J by 4 bases, with 9 bases left in between. Germline V gene sequence: CDR1 SGHNT, CDR2 YYREEE (reference sequence). The CDR3 length is 13 residues.

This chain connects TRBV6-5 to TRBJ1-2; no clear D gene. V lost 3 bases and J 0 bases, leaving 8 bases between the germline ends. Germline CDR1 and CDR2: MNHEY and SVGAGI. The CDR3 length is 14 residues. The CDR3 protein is CASSYSVSNYGYTF. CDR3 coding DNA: TGTGCCAGCAGTTATTCGGTCTCTAACTATGGCTACACCTTC.

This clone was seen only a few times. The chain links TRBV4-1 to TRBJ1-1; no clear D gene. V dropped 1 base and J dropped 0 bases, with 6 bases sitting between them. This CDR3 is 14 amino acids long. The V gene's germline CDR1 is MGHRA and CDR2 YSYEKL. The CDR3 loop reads CASSQGPMNTEAFF. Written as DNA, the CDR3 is TGCGCCAGCAGCCAAGGGCCAATGAACACTGAAGCTTTCTTT.

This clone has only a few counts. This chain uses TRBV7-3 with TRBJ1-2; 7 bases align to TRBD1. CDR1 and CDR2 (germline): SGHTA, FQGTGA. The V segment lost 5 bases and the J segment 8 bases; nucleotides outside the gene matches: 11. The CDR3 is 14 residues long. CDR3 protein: CASSEGTVGRGYTF. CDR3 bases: TGTGCCAGCAGCGAAGGGACAGTCGGTCGAGGCTACACCTTC.

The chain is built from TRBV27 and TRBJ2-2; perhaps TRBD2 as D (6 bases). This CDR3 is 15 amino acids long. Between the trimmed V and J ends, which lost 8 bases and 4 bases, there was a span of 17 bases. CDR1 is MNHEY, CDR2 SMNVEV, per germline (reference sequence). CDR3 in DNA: TGTGCCAGCCGTACCCAGCCAGCGGGCACCGGGGAGCTGTTTTTT. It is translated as CASRTQPAGTGELFF.

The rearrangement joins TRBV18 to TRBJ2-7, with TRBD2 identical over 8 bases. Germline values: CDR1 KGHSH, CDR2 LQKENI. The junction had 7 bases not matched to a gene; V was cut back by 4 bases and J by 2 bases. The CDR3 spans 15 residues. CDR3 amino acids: CASSREAGGAYEQYF. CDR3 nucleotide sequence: TGTGCCAGCTCACGCGAGGCCGGGGGGGCCTACGAGCAGTACTTC. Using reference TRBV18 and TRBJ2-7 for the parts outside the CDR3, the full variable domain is NAGVMQNPRHLVRRRGQEARLRCSPMKGHSHVYWYRQLPEEGLKFMVYLQKENIIDESGMPKERFSAEFPKEGPSILRIQQVVRGDSAAYFCASSREAGGAYEQYFGPGTRLTVT.

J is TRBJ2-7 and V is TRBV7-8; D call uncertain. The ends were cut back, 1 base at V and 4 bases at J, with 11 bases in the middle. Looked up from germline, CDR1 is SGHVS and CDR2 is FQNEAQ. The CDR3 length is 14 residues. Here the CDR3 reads CASSLEILRYEQYF. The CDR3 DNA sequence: TGTGCCAGCAGCTTAGAGATCCTGAGGTACGAGCAGTACTTC. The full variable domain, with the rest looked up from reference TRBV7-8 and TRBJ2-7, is GAGVSQSPRYKVAKRGQDVALRCDPISGHVSLFWYQQALGQGPEFLTYFQNEAQLDKSGLPSDRFFAERPEGSVSTLKIQRTQQEDSAVYLCASSLEILRYEQYFGPGTRLTVT.

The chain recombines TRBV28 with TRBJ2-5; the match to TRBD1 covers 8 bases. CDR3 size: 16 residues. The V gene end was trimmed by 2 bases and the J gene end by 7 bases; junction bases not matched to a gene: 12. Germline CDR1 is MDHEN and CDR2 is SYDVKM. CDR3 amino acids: CASSLTRQGSLATQYF. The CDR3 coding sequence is TGTGCCAGCAGTTTAACCCGACAGGGGAGTCTGGCGACCCAGTACTTC.

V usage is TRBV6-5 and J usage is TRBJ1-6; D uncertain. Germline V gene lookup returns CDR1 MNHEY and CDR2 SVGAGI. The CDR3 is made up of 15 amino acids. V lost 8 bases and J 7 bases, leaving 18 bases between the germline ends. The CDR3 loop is CASLLSRAGNSPLHF. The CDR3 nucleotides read TGTGCCAGCCTGCTATCCCGGGCGGGGAATTCACCCCTCCACTTT.

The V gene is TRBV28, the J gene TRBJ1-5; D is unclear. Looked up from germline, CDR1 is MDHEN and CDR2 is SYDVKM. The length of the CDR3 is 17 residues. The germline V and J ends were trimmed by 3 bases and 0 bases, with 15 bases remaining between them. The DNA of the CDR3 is TGTGCCAGCAGTTTTTTAGCAGAGTTTTATAGCAATCAGCCCCAGCATTTT. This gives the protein CASSFLAEFYSNQPQHF.

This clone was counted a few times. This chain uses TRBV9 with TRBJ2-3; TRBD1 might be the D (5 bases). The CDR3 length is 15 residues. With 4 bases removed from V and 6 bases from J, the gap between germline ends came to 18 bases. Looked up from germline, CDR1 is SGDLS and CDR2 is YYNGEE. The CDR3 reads CASSPSPQGTDTQYF. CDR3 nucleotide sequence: TGTGCCAGCAGCCCCTCTCCCCAGGGTACGGATACGCAGTATTTT.

The DNA for the CDR3 is TGTGCCAGCAGCTTGTCGGGTTACGAGCAGTACTTC. Amino acid sequence: CASSLSGYEQYF. V and J are TRBV5-5 and TRBJ2-7; D is ambiguous. Trimming took off 1 base at V and 4 bases at J, with 6 bases between the two ends. In germline, CDR1 is SGHKS, CDR2 YYEKEE (reference sequence). The CDR3 loop spans 12 amino acids.

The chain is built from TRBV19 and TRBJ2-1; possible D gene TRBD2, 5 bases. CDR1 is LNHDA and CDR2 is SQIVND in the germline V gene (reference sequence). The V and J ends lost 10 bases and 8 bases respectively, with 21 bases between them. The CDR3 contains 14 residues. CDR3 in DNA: TGTGCCACCCACGAGGCGGAGTACGGGGATGAGCAGTTCTTC. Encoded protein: CATHEAEYGDEQFF.

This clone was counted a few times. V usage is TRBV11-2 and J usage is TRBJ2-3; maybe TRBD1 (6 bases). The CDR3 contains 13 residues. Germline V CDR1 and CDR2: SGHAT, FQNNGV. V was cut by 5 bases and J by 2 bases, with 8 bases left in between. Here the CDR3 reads CASSHRVTDTQYF. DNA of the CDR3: TGTGCCAGCAGCCACAGGGTCACAGATACGCAGTATTTT.

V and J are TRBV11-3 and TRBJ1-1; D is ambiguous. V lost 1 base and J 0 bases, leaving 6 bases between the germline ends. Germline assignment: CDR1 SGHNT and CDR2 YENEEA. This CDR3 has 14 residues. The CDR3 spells CASSLGRLNTEAFF. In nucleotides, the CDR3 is TGTGCCAGCAGCTTAGGCAGATTGAACACTGAAGCTTTCTTT.

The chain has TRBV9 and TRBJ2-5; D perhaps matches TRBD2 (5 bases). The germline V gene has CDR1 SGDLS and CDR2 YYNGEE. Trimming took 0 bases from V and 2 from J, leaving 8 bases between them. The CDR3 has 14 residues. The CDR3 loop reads CASSVGGEQETQYF. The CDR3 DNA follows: TGTGCCAGCAGCGTAGGGGGAGAGCAAGAGACCCAGTACTTC.

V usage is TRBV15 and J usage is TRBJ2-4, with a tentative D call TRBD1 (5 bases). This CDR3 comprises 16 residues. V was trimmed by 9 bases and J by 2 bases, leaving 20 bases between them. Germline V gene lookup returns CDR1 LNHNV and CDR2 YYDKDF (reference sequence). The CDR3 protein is CATEGVGGRSKNIQYF. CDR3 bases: TGTGCCACTGAAGGGGTGGGCGGTAGATCCAAAAACATTCAGTACTTC.

DNA of the CDR3: TGTGCCAGCAGCTTACCAGGGGGCTCCTACAATGAGCAGTTCTTC. This codes for CASSLPGGSYNEQFF. The rearrangement joins TRBV7-2 to TRBJ2-1, with 7 bases lining up with TRBD1. CDR1 and CDR2 (germline): SGHTA, FQGNSA. V lost 2 bases to trimming and J lost 0 bases; unmatched junction nucleotides: 1. The CDR3 runs to 15 residues.

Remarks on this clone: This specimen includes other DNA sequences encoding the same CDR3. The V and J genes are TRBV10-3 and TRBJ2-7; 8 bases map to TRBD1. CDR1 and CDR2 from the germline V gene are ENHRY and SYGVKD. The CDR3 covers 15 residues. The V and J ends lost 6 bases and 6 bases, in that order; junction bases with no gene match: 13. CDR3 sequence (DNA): TGTGCCATCAGCCTTCCGGGACAGGCCGGAATCGAGCAGTACTTC. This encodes CAISLPGQAGIEQYF.

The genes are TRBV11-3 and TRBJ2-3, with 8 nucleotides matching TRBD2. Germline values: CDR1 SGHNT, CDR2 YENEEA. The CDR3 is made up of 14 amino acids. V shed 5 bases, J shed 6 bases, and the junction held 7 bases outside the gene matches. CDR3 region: CASSRSGEGDTQYF. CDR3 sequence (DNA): TGTGCCAGCAGCCGTAGCGGGGAGGGGGATACGCAGTATTTT.